Listed below are T cell receptor beta chains from one sample, sequenced in a study of shared clonotypes between healthy human individuals. This table comes from immunoSEQ multiplex PCR, and its TCRdb copy is limited to in-frame clones, with some not included. The table lists a few million clones, over 85% of them singletons. Input material: naive CD4+ T cells from PBMCs. Receptors were obtained from a man between 18 and 29 years old in good health. Some clones in this sample may be carry-over from other donors' samples. The CDR3 runs from the conserved cysteine through the conserved F or W. Each record gives: J gene, V gene, CDR3 protein.

>TRBJ1-1|TRBV7-2
CASSLVRGDTEAFF
>TRBJ2-3|TRBV11-3
CASSLLGGTDTQYF
>TRBJ1-4|TRBV5-3
CARSLGDSALEKLFF
>TRBJ2-3|TRBV28
CATSEEGGQYF
>TRBJ2-7|TRBV29-1
CSVRTHQEIGEQYF
>TRBJ2-7|TRBV21-1
CASSSRGPAYEQYF
>TRBJ2-1|TRBV28
CASSPKVAGRRNEQFF
>TRBJ2-3|TRBV5-1
CASSLVPGREADTQYF
>TRBJ2-1|TRBV30
CAWSMKGRPEQFF
>TRBJ2-7|TRBV7-9
CASSFGQVSYEQYF
>TRBJ2-7|TRBV5-6
CASSLYMKSSYEQYF
>TRBJ1-4|TRBV28
CASSIPTTNEKLFF
>TRBJ2-2|TRBV4-3
CASSQASGRANTGELFF
>TRBJ2-3|TRBV6-5
CASSLDSTDTQYF
>TRBJ2-3|TRBV9
CASSSHSGLGFTDTQYF
>TRBJ2-6|TRBV27
CASSFLGSGANVLTF